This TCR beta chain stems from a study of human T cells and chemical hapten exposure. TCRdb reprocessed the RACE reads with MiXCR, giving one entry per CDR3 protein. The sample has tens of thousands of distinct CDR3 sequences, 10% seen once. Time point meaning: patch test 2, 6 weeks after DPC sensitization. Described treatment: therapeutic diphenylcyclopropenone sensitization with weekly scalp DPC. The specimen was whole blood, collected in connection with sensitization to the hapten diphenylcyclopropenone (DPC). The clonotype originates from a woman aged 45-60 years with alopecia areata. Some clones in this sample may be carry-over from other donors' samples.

The CDR3 DNA sequence: TGTGCCAGCAGCTCACTGGGGTTAAACACTGAAGCTTTCTTT. It is translated as CASSSLGLNTEAFF. V usage is TRBV5-6 and J usage is TRBJ1-1; D call uncertain. The CDR3 length is 14 residues. With 3 bases removed from V and 2 bases from J, the gap between germline ends came to 11 bases. CDR1 SGHDT and CDR2 YYEEEE come from the germline V gene. The variable domain in full, completed from reference TRBV5-6 and TRBJ1-1, reads DAGVTQSPTHLIKTRGQQVTLRCSPKSGHDTVSWYQQALGQGPQFIFQYYEEEERQRGNFPDRFSGHQFPNYSSELNVNALLLGDSALYLCASSSLGLNTEAFFGQGTRLTVV.